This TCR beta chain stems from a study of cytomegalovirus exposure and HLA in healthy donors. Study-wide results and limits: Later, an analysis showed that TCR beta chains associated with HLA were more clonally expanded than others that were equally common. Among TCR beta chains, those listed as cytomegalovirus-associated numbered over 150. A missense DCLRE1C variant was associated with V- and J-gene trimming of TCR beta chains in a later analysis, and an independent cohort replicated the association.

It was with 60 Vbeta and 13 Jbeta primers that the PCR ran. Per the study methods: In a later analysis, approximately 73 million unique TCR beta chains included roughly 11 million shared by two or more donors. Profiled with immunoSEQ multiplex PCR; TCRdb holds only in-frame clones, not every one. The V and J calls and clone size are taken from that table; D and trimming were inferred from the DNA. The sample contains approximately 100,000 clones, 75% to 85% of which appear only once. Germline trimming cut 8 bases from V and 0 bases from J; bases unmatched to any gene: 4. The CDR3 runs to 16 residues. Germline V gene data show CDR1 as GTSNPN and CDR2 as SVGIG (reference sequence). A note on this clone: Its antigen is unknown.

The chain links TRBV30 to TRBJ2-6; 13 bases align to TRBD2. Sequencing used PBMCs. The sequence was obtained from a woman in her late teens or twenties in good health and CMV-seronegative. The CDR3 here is CAHTSGRASGANVLTF. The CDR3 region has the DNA TGTGCCCACACTAGCGGGAGGGCCTCTGGGGCCAACGTCCTGACTTTC.